This T cell receptor (beta chain) was observed in a study of blood T cell repertoires in COVID-19. On the study more broadly: Nucleic acid was either cDNA or gDNA, and it came from T cells, B-cell-depleted T cells, or PBMCs.

In the study's own analysis: Counts of nucleated cells, estimated from reference gene primer amplification, were obtained. The protocol was immunoSEQ multiplex PCR, while the TCRdb copy is restricted to in-frame clones and leaves out a portion. The D gene and trimming were derived from the DNA, and the V and J assignments and clone size from that table. This table holds some 150,000 clones, around 84% found once. Germline V gene data show CDR1 as KGHSH and CDR2 as LQKENI. There are 17 residues in the CDR3. The J segment lost 0 bases and the V segment lost 2 bases, leaving 9 bases of the junction unmatched.

The gene calls are TRBV18 and TRBJ1-2, with 7 bases aligning to TRBD1. This TCR came from a man in his fifties or sixties who had recovered from COVID-19. Sample: PBMCs or T cells enriched from blood (not recorded which). The CDR3 nucleotides are TGTGCCAGCTCACCAGTGCAGGGGGAGAGAACTAACTATGGCTACACCTTC. As protein: CASSPVQGERTNYGYTF.